Listed below are T cell receptor beta chains from one sample, sequenced in a study of beta chain features in type 1 diabetes. Libraries were prepared by immunoSEQ multiplex PCR; TCRdb keeps only in-frame clonotypes and omits some of them. The repertoire includes around 140,000 clones, less than 11% of them detected once, and 1.3% sits in the top ten. Sequencing used naive CD4+ T cells from blood. These receptors were taken from a man younger than 35 in good health. CDR3s include the opening cysteine and the closing phenylalanine or tryptophan. A D gene is named only where the DNA matches it firmly. Not all rows give a size; the values are once, few, many and, for expanded clones, a class.

v_gene	j_gene	d_gene	abundance	CDR3nt	CDR3aa
TRBV7-2	TRBJ2-3	-	few	TGTGCCAGCAGCCGCGGCGAAAGCACAGATACGCAGTATTTT	CASSRGESTDTQYF
TRBV10-3	TRBJ1-5	TRBD1	-	TGTGCCATCAGCGGACAGGGGGTGGTCGGCAATCAGCCCCAGCATTTT	CAISGQGVVGNQPQHF
TRBV5-1	TRBJ2-7	TRBD2	few	TGCGCCAGCAGCTTGGCGGGGGGATCCTACGAGCAGTACTTC	CASSLAGGSYEQYF
TRBV6-5	TRBJ2-7	TRBD2	few	TGTGCCAGCAGTTCCAGCGGGGGCTACGAGCAGTACTTC	CASSSSGGYEQYF
TRBV4-3	TRBJ2-2	TRBD2	few	TGCGCCAGCAGCCAAGTTACTAGCGGCACCGGGGAGCTGTTTTTT	CASSQVTSGTGELFF
TRBV6-6	TRBJ1-1	TRBD1	few	TGTGCCAGCAGCCGCCCGGGACAGGGGAACACTGAAGCTTTCTTT	CASSRPGQGNTEAFF
TRBV18	TRBJ2-1	TRBD1	few	TGTGCCAGCTCACCACCTGGGACAGGGGGCTACAATGAGCAGTTCTTC	CASSPPGTGGYNEQFF
TRBV6-4	TRBJ2-7	-	once	-	CASSSSGLAIEQYF
TRBV18	TRBJ1-6	TRBD1	-	TGTGCCAGCTCACCACCGGGACAGGGCAATTCACCCCTCCACTTT	CASSPPGQGNSPLHF
TRBV19	TRBJ1-5	TRBD1	few	TGTGCCAGTAGTAAGGGACAGGGGAATCAGCCCCAGCATTTT	CASSKGQGNQPQHF
TRBV7-2	TRBJ2-7	TRBD1	few	TGTGCCAGCAGCTTATTTGGACAGGGTCCCTACGAGCAGTACTTC	CASSLFGQGPYEQYF
TRBV7-2	TRBJ2-5	TRBD2	-	TGTGCCAGCAGCGTCATAGCGGGGGGCTGGGAGACCCAGTACTTC	CASSVIAGGWETQYF
TRBV7-2	TRBJ2-7	-	few	TGTGCCAGCAGCCTGGGGCGGGGCGGGACGACTTTTAGCGAGCAGTACTTC	CASSLGRGGTTFSEQYF
TRBV19	TRBJ2-3	TRBD1	-	TGTGCCAGTAGTATTTGGCACAGGGGTTTGGATACGCAGTATTTT	CASSIWHRGLDTQYF
TRBV7-8	TRBJ2-7	TRBD1	-	TGTGCCAGCAGCTTAGTAACAGGGGACTACGAGCAGTACTTC	CASSLVTGDYEQYF
TRBV19	TRBJ1-1	TRBD1	few	TGTGCCAGTAGCCTTAGACAGGGGATGAACACTGAAGCTTTCTTT	CASSLRQGMNTEAFF
TRBV28	TRBJ2-3	TRBD1	many	TGTGCCAGCACGGGACAGGGTTCTGCCACGCAGTATTTT	CASTGQGSATQYF
TRBV11-2	TRBJ2-5	TRBD1	few	TGTGCCAGCAGCGAACGACAGGGGGCCTGGAAAGAGACCCAGTACTTC	CASSERQGAWKETQYF
TRBV6-1	TRBJ1-6	TRBD1	few	TGTGCCAGCAGTGAATTGGGACAGGGTTATAATTCACCCCTCCACTTT	CASSELGQGYNSPLHF
TRBV7-2	TRBJ2-5	TRBD2	-	TGTGCCAGCAGACAGCGGGGGGGCCGGGGAGAGACCCAGTACTTC	CASRQRGGRGETQYF
TRBV18	TRBJ1-4	TRBD1	-	TGTGCCAGCTCACCTTCAGGGGGCAATGAAAAACTGTTTTTT	CASSPSGGNEKLFF
TRBV7-2	TRBJ2-7	-	-	TGTGCCAGCAGCTTGACCTCAGGTTCCTCCTACGAGCAGTACTTC	CASSLTSGSSYEQYF
TRBV19	TRBJ1-2	-	-	TGTGCCAGTAACGGGTACTATGGCTACACCTTC	CASNGYYGYTF
TRBV4-2	TRBJ2-1	TRBD2	many	TGTGCCAGCAGCCAACCCCAGGGAGGGAGCTCCTACAATGAGCAGTTCTTC	CASSQPQGGSSYNEQFF
TRBV7-9	TRBJ1-5	-	few	TGTGCCAGCAGCCAAGGAGAAAACCAGCCCCAGCATTTT	CASSQGENQPQHF
TRBV10-1	TRBJ2-3	TRBD2	few	TGCGCCAGCAGTGGTGAGCGGGGGGCGGCAGATACGCAGTATTTT	CASSGERGAADTQYF
TRBV19	TRBJ2-1	TRBD1	few	TGTGCCAGTAGACAGGGGACCTACAATGAGCAGTTCTTC	CASRQGTYNEQFF
TRBV10-2	TRBJ2-3	-	few	TGCGCCAGCACCCGAGAACGAGTAGCGCTCACCACAGATACGCAGTATTTT	CASTRERVALTTDTQYF
TRBV27	TRBJ1-6	-	few	TGTGCCAGCAGTCCCCCGGGAGGGCCGGCGGATTCACCCCTCCACTTT	CASSPPGGPADSPLHF
TRBV5-1	TRBJ2-5	TRBD1	-	TGCGCCAGCAGCAACTCGGGACAGGGGGCTGAGACCCAGTACTTC	CASSNSGQGAETQYF
TRBV5-1	TRBJ2-7	TRBD1	few	TGCGCCAGCAGGGGCCGGGACAGGGGGTACGAGCAGTACTTC	CASRGRDRGYEQYF
TRBV18	TRBJ2-5	TRBD1	few	TGTGCCAGCTCCCAGGGGGCGCGGGAGACCCAGTACTTC	CASSQGARETQYF
TRBV7-7	TRBJ2-5	TRBD2	few	TGTGCCAGCAGCCCGCAGCGGGGACAAGAGACCCAGTACTTC	CASSPQRGQETQYF
TRBV5-1	TRBJ2-1	-	-	TGCGCCAGCAACCCCGGACAGACCTCCTACAATGAGCAGTTCTTC	CASNPGQTSYNEQFF
TRBV5-6	TRBJ1-5	-	few	TGTGCCAGCAGCTTAGTGGGAGGAGATCAGCCCCAGCATTTT	CASSLVGGDQPQHF
TRBV5-1	TRBJ1-2	TRBD1	-	TGCGCCAGCAGCTTGGGCCTAACAGGGGGAAATTATGGCTACACCTTC	CASSLGLTGGNYGYTF
TRBV19	TRBJ2-5	-	-	TGTGCCAGTAGTATACCTGGGGGGGAGACCCAGTACTTC	CASSIPGGETQYF
TRBV29-1	TRBJ2-3	-	-	TGCAGCGTTGAAGATCCAAGGAGAATCGGCACAGATACGCAGTATTTT	CSVEDPRRIGTDTQYF
TRBV9	TRBJ2-7	TRBD1	few	TGTGCCAGCAGCGTTGGACAGGGCGCCTACGAGCAGTACTTC	CASSVGQGAYEQYF
TRBV29-1	TRBJ2-3	-	-	TGCAGCGTTCGACAGGTGATAGGGCCAGATACGCAGTATTTT	CSVRQVIGPDTQYF
TRBV27	TRBJ1-5	-	-	TGTGCCAGCAGCCTTGTGGGCCGTCAGCCCCAGCATTTT	CASSLVGRQPQHF
TRBV7-2	TRBJ2-5	-	few	TGTGCCAGCAGCTTAGCGCCCAGTCAAGAGACCCAGTACTTC	CASSLAPSQETQYF
TRBV5-6	TRBJ1-2	-	-	TGTGCCAGCAGCTTCAGGAGGTCCGAGAACTATGGCTACACCTTC	CASSFRRSENYGYTF
TRBV20-1	TRBJ1-2	-	-	TGCAGTGCTCCTGACAGATATGGCTACACCTTC	CSAPDRYGYTF
TRBV6-1	TRBJ2-1	-	-	TGTGCCAGCAGCCGCGTTGGCGGCTACAATGAGCAGTTCTTC	CASSRVGGYNEQFF
TRBV6-6	TRBJ2-7	-	many	TGTGCCAGCAGGGAGGGGTCCTTCTCCTACGAGCAGTACTTC	CASREGSFSYEQYF
TRBV18	TRBJ2-7	TRBD1	-	TGTGCCAGCTCAACGGACAGGGGAGGCAACGAGCAGTACTTC	CASSTDRGGNEQYF
TRBV29-1	TRBJ2-5	TRBD1	many	TGCAGCGGGGACAGGGAGGCAGAGACCCAGTACTTC	CSGDREAETQYF
TRBV6-5	TRBJ2-1	-	few	TGTGCCAGCAGTTCGCCTAGCGATGAGCAGTTCTTC	CASSSPSDEQFF
TRBV5-1	TRBJ2-1	TRBD2	-	TGCGCCAGCAGCCTGGGGACTAGCTCCTACAATGAGCAGTTCTTC	CASSLGTSSYNEQFF
TRBV11-3	TRBJ2-1	TRBD1	-	TGTGCCACCAGAGATACCAGGGGGACAGGAAGGAACTACAATGAGCAGTTCTTC	CATRDTRGTGRNYNEQFF
TRBV10-3	TRBJ2-7	TRBD1	few	TGTGCCATCAACACCGGGACAGGGGTCCACGAGCAGTACTTC	CAINTGTGVHEQYF
TRBV6-5	TRBJ1-2	-	-	TGTGCCAGCAGTTACGAGGGGGTTGGAGTGTACGGCTACACCTTC	CASSYEGVGVYGYTF
TRBV7-2	TRBJ2-2	TRBD2	few	TGTGCCAGCAACTTCTGGCTAGCGGGAAACACCGGGGAGCTGTTTTTT	CASNFWLAGNTGELFF
TRBV5-1	TRBJ2-3	TRBD2	-	TGCGCCAGCAGAACAGGGACTAGCGGGGAGGTGGATACGCAGTATTTT	CASRTGTSGEVDTQYF
TRBV19	TRBJ1-2	-	-	TGTGCCAGTAGGGAGGGGAGCTATGGCTACACCTTC	CASREGSYGYTF
TRBV6-5	TRBJ2-5	-	-	TGTGCGGGGCGGACACAAGAGACCCAGTACTTC	CAGRTQETQYF
TRBV6-1	TRBJ2-7	-	-	TGTGCCATGGGCCCGGACACCAACTACGAGCAGTACTTC	CAMGPDTNYEQYF
TRBV19	TRBJ2-2	TRBD1	-	TGTGCCAGCGACAGGGCAGACACCGGGGAGCTGTTTTTT	CASDRADTGELFF